The rows below give T cell receptor beta chains drawn from one sample of a study of a mutant IDH1 vaccine in newly diagnosed glioma. No antigen is known for these receptors. The repertoire was sequenced with immunoSEQ multiplex PCR; TCRdb's copy has only in-frame clones and lacks some. This table holds about 64,000 clones, about 85% found once. Specimen: PBMCs, collected from a glioma patient whose treatment included an IDH1 peptide vaccine. These receptors were collected from a man younger than 45 with glioma. CDR3s include the opening cysteine and the closing phenylalanine or tryptophan. A D gene is named only where the DNA matches it firmly. A clone size is listed for some rows: how often the clone was seen (once, few, many), or a class if it is expanded.

j_call d_call clone_size v_call cdr3_aa cdr3_nt
TRBJ2-7 . . TRBV9 CASSAGTHVYEQYF TGTGCCAGCAGCGCCGGGACCCATGTCTACGAGCAGTACTTC
TRBJ1-2 . . TRBV7-8 CASSLARLANYGYTF TGTGCCAGCAGCTTAGCGCGTCTAGCTAACTATGGCTACACCTTC
TRBJ2-5 TRBD1 . TRBV5-1 CASRRTGEETQYF TGCGCCAGCAGAAGGACAGGGGAAGAGACCCAGTACTTC
TRBJ2-7 . . TRBV6-6 CASSYRELSYEQYF TGTGCCAGCAGTTACAGGGAGTTAAGCTACGAGCAGTACTTC
TRBJ1-5 . . TRBV19 CASSIQLGQPQHF TGTGCCAGTAGCATCCAATTGGGACAGCCCCAGCATTTT
TRBJ2-2 TRBD2 . TRBV7-6 CASSVVLAGFANTGELFF TGTGCCAGCAGCGTGGTACTAGCGGGGTTCGCGAACACCGGGGAGCTGTTTTTT
TRBJ1-4 . few TRBV5-1 CASSDVSTNEKLFF TGCGCCAGCAGCGACGTTTCAACTAATGAAAAACTGTTTTTT
TRBJ2-7 . . TRBV5-1 CASSLRGASAYEQYF TGCGCCAGCAGCTTGCGAGGGGCTTCGGCCTACGAGCAGTACTTC
TRBJ1-5 . . TRBV7-6 CASSLGSGFGNQPQHF TGTGCCAGCAGCTTAGGTTCCGGGTTTGGCAATCAGCCCCAGCATTTT
TRBJ1-5 . once TRBV30 CAWSVKDGVYSNQPQHF TGTGCCTGGAGTGTAAAGGACGGGGTATATAGCAATCAGCCCCAGCATTTT
TRBJ1-3 TRBD1 . TRBV28 CASLSGGSLGSNTIYF TGTGCCAGCCTTTCAGGGGGGTCATTAGGCTCGAACACCATATATTTT
TRBJ2-7 . . TRBV28 CASSDLASLYEQYF TGTGCCAGTTCAGACTTAGCCTCACTATACGAGCAGTACTTC
TRBJ1-1 . once TRBV5-1 CASRSGDGTEAFF TGCGCCAGCAGGTCAGGGGATGGGACTGAAGCTTTCTTT
TRBJ2-3 . few TRBV6-4 CASSDSGSSTDTQYF TGTGCCAGCAGTGACTCCGGGTCTAGCACAGATACGCAGTATTTT
TRBJ2-7 TRBD1 once TRBV18 CASSMDRGSNEQYF TGTGCCAGCTCAATGGACAGGGGGAGCAACGAGCAGTACTTC
TRBJ2-3 . . TRBV4-1 CASSQNPGWGMEGTDTQYF TGCGCCAGCAGCCAAAATCCCGGATGGGGAATGGAGGGCACAGATACGCAGTATTTT
TRBJ1-4 . . TRBV30 CAWGLGTTTNEKLFF TGTGCCTGGGGACTCGGAACCACAACTAATGAAAAACTGTTTTTT
TRBJ1-3 . . TRBV4-1 CASSQEEGAGNTIYF TGCGCCAGCAGCCAAGAGGAAGGGGCTGGAAACACCATATATTTT
TRBJ1-5 . . TRBV19 CASSKTTSWYSNQPQHF TGTGCCAGTAGTAAGACTACTAGTTGGTATAGCAATCAGCCCCAGCATTTT
TRBJ2-1 TRBD1 . TRBV27 CASSLRQGRHNEQFF TGTGCCAGCAGTTTACGACAGGGGCGCCACAATGAGCAGTTCTTC
TRBJ2-1 . . TRBV28 CASSLPLEGYAWNEQFF TGTGCCAGCAGTTTACCGCTCGAAGGGTATGCGTGGAATGAGCAGTTCTTC
TRBJ1-1 . . TRBV5-3 CARSLVQGKAEAFF TGTGCCAGAAGCTTGGTCCAGGGGAAAGCTGAAGCTTTCTTT
TRBJ2-1 . . TRBV27 CGAAGARYNEQFF TGTGGGGCTGCGGGGGCCCGTTACAATGAGCAGTTCTTC
TRBJ1-5 TRBD1 . TRBV4-1 CASSRSGGDSNQPQHF TGCGCCAGCAGCCGTTCAGGGGGGGATAGCAATCAGCCCCAGCATTTT
TRBJ2-1 TRBD1 . TRBV6-1 CASSEQGASNEQFF TGTGCCAGCAGTGAACAGGGGGCATCCAATGAGCAGTTCTTC
TRBJ2-3 . . TRBV4-1 CASSQVAGSVTDTQYF TGCGCCAGCAGCCAAGTCGCAGGGTCGGTGACAGATACGCAGTATTTT
TRBJ2-3 . . TRBV5-8 CASSPGTESSTDTQYF TGTGCCAGCAGCCCCGGGACGGAGAGCAGCACAGATACGCAGTATTTT
TRBJ1-2 . . TRBV7-9 CASSRQTNYGYTF TGTGCCAGCAGCCGACAGACAAACTATGGCTACACCTTC
TRBJ2-7 . . TRBV20-1 CSASPRGEQYF TGCAGTGCTAGCCCAAGGGGCGAGCAGTACTTC
TRBJ2-1 TRBD1 . TRBV29-1 CSVERGTGYNEQFF TGCAGCGTTGAACGGGGGACAGGCTACAATGAGCAGTTCTTC
TRBJ1-4 . . TRBV5-1 CASAPLSTNEKLFF TGCGCCAGCGCCCCCCTCTCAACTAATGAAAAACTGTTTTTT
TRBJ1-6 TRBD1 . TRBV6-5 CASSPTGHNSPLHF TGTGCCAGCAGTCCGACAGGGCACAATTCACCCCTCCACTTT
TRBJ2-7 . . TRBV5-8 CASSPGAYEQYF TGTGCCAGCAGCCCCGGCGCCTACGAGCAGTACTTC
TRBJ2-1 TRBD2 . TRBV10-1 CASSVASGVVDEQFF TGCGCCAGCAGTGTTGCTAGCGGGGTAGTCGATGAGCAGTTCTTC
TRBJ1-1 . few TRBV10-1 CASSPADDTEAFF TGCGCCAGCAGTCCAGCGGATGACACTGAAGCTTTCTTT
TRBJ2-5 . . TRBV30 CAWSVGFQETQYF TGTGCCTGGAGTGTAGGGTTCCAAGAGACCCAGTACTTC
TRBJ2-1 TRBD1 once TRBV5-1 CASSSGQGSSYNEQFF TGCGCCAGCAGCTCGGGACAGGGGAGCTCCTACAATGAGCAGTTCTTC
TRBJ2-3 TRBD2 . TRBV13 CASSPSSGGGTDTQYF TGTGCCAGCAGTCCTTCTAGCGGGGGGGGCACAGATACGCAGTATTTT
TRBJ2-2 . . TRBV6-1 CASMAANTGELFF TGTGCCAGCATGGCAGCTAACACCGGGGAGCTGTTTTTT
TRBJ1-4 . . TRBV11-2 CASSLVPPLDEKLFF TGTGCCAGCAGCTTAGTTCCCCCTCTCGATGAAAAACTGTTTTTT
TRBJ2-3 TRBD2 . TRBV7-6 CASSLGGGGARADTQYF TGTGCCAGCAGCTTAGGAGGCGGGGGTGCTCGGGCAGATACGCAGTATTTT
TRBJ1-3 . . TRBV15 CATSRDARVGGNTIYF TGTGCCACCAGCAGAGATGCGAGGGTGGGGGGAAACACCATATATTTT
TRBJ1-1 . . TRBV10-2 CASSDRGAFF TGCGCCAGCAGTGACAGAGGGGCTTTCTTT
TRBJ2-1 . . TRBV11-2 CASSSTGTKHNEQFF TGTGCCAGCAGCTCCACCGGGACCAAACACAATGAGCAGTTCTTC
TRBJ2-1 . . TRBV27 CASSFGAGYNEQFF TGTGCCAGCAGTTTTGGGGCTGGGTACAATGAGCAGTTCTTC